These 21 T cell receptor beta chains were sequenced from one sample in a study of CD8 T cells in ankylosing spondylitis. TCRdb fed the 5' RACE reads into MiXCR, producing one record per CDR3 protein. The profile shows about 800,000 distinct CDR3 sequences, about 11% of them singletons. Their cognate antigens are unknown. Overall study findings and caveats: Blood of patients with ankylosing spondylitis appeared to be characterized by a TCR beta motif of about eight highly homologous variants.

Sequenced: blood, either unsorted or a sorted T cell fraction (not recorded which). The receptors originated from a male donor with ankylosing spondylitis.

The V and J genes are TRBV20-1 and TRBJ2-7; D possibly corresponds to TRBD1 (5 bases). Germline V lookup: CDR1 DFQATT, CDR2 SNEGSKA (reference sequence). V was clipped by 6 bases and J by 5 bases, with 17 bases between them. CDR3 size: 13 residues. The CDR3 loop is CSARRGRMDEQYF. CDR3 sequence (DNA): TGCAGTGCCAGAAGGGGAAGGATGGACGAGCAGTACTTC.

This clonotype was counted a few times. The chain uses TRBV7-2 and TRBJ2-3, with 11 bases fitting TRBD1. This CDR3 comprises 15 residues. Germline V gene data show CDR1 as SGHTA and CDR2 as FQGNSA. The V gene end was trimmed by 5 bases and the J gene end by 4 bases; junction bases not matched to a gene: 5. CDR3 sequence (DNA): TGTGCCAGCAGCCGGACAGGGGGCGGGCCAGATACGCAGTATTTT. It yields the protein CASSRTGGGPDTQYF.

The chain carries TRBV7-2 and TRBJ2-2; no firm D call. There are 15 residues in the CDR3. Germline V lookup: CDR1 SGHTA, CDR2 FQGNSA. V was pared by 1 base and J by 0 bases, with 6 bases between. CDR3 sequence: CASSLDQSNTGELFF. Here the CDR3 DNA reads TGTGCCAGCAGCTTAGATCAGTCGAACACCGGGGAGCTGTTTTTT.

This chain uses TRBV7-9 with TRBJ2-3; D remains unclear. The CDR3 runs 15 residues. Per germline, CDR1 SEHNR and CDR2 FQNEAQ (reference sequence). The V end lost 2 bases, the J end lost 3 bases, and 12 bases lay between the germline ends. CDR3 nucleotides: TGTGCCAGCAGCTTACAGCCCCACGGGACAGATACGCAGTATTTT. It codes for CASSLQPHGTDTQYF. Complete variable domain (other parts from reference TRBV7-9 and TRBJ2-3): DTGVSQNPRHKITKRGQNVTFRCDPISEHNRLYWYRQTLGQGPEFLTYFQNEAQLEKSRLLSDRFSAERPKGSFSTLEIQRTEQGDSAMYLCASSLQPHGTDTQYFGPGTRLTVL.

In its sample, this clonotype was seen a few times. The chain is built from TRBV7-2 and TRBJ2-2; 9 nucleotides align to TRBD2. The J segment lost 2 bases and the V segment lost 6 bases, leaving 4 bases of the junction unmatched. The germline CDR1 and CDR2 sequences are SGHTA and FQGNSA. The CDR3 contains 15 residues. CDR3 region: CASRASGVNTGELFF. CDR3 in DNA: TGTGCCAGCAGGGCTAGCGGGGTTAACACCGGGGAGCTGTTTTTT. The full variable domain, in which reference TRBV7-2 and TRBJ2-2 provide the parts outside the CDR3, is GAGVSQSPSNKVTEKGKDVELRCDPISGHTALYWYRQSLGQGLEFLIYFQGNSAPDKSGLPSDRFSAERTGGSVSTLTIQRTQQEDSAVYLCASRASGVNTGELFFGEGSRLTVL.

This clonotype came up many times. This rearrangement joins TRBV5-1 to TRBJ2-1; 7 nucleotides agree with TRBD1. Germline-derived CDR1 and CDR2 are SGHRS and YFSETQ. The CDR3 has 15 amino acids. With 0 bases clipped from V and 4 bases from J, the junction kept 4 bases outside the gene matches. The CDR3 DNA follows: TGCGCCAGCAGCTTGGAGGGGGCCCATTACAATGAGCAGTTCTTC. Translated, it gives CASSLEGAHYNEQFF.

The V gene is TRBV6-1, the J gene TRBJ1-5, with D uncertain. The CDR3 has 11 residues. CDR1 and CDR2 from the germline V gene are MNHNS and SASEGT. V shed 10 bases and J shed 6 bases, with 10 bases lying between them. CDR3: CAIFPFQPQHF. The CDR3 DNA reads TGTGCCATTTTCCCTTTTCAGCCCCAGCATTTT.

This clonotype was seen many times. The chain carries TRBV20-1 and TRBJ2-5; TRBD2 matches 8 bases. The CDR3 runs 14 residues. Germline-derived CDR1 and CDR2 are DFQATT and SNEGSKA (reference sequence). The V and J ends lost 5 bases and 3 bases, in that order; junction bases with no gene match: 8. The CDR3 is CSAYGTRREETQYF. The CDR3 DNA reads TGCAGTGCTTACGGGACTAGGCGGGAAGAGACCCAGTACTTC.

This clonotype has only a few counts. CDR3 sequence: CASTGQLNTGELFF. DNA of the CDR3: TGCGCCAGCACGGGACAGCTGAACACCGGGGAGCTGTTTTTT. The chain employs TRBV5-1 and TRBJ2-2, with TRBD1 matching 7 bases. V was pared by 6 bases and J by 1 base, with 3 bases of the junction left unmatched. The germline V gene has CDR1 SGHRS and CDR2 YFSETQ. The CDR3 spans 14 residues.

This clonotype appeared a few times. V usage is TRBV9 and J usage is TRBJ2-1; a weak D match, TRBD2 (5 bases). CDR1 is SGDLS, CDR2 YYNGEE, per germline. The germline V and J ends were trimmed by 3 bases and 7 bases, with 20 bases remaining between them. The CDR3 sequence is 16 residues long. CDR3 DNA sequence: TGTGCCAGCAGCGCTTTTGACCCCCTAGCACCAAATGAGCAGTTCTTC. It is translated as CASSAFDPLAPNEQFF.

This clonotype was counted at least ten times. The DNA of the CDR3 is TGCAGTGCTAGAGACCGACAGGGGGCCTACGAGCAGTACTTC. Translating it yields CSARDRQGAYEQYF. The chain carries TRBV20-1 and TRBJ2-7; 9 bases fit TRBD1. The CDR3 has 14 amino acids. V shed 0 bases, J shed 2 bases, and the junction held 2 bases outside the gene matches. Germline V gives CDR1 DFQATT, CDR2 SNEGSKA (reference sequence).

In its sample, this clonotype was seen a few times. Here the CDR3 reads CASSRRDRDYGYTF. Written as DNA, the CDR3 is TGTGCCAGCAGCAGAAGGGACAGAGACTATGGCTACACCTTC. The chain employs TRBV9 and TRBJ1-2; TRBD1 agrees at 7 bases. J gave up 3 bases and V 4 bases, and 6 bases lay outside the gene matches. Germline V gives CDR1 SGDLS, CDR2 YYNGEE. The CDR3 extends over 14 amino acids.

The chain couples TRBV12-3 or TRBV12-4 to TRBJ1-5; D is unresolved. The length of the CDR3 is 13 residues. Between the trimmed V and J ends, which lost 3 bases and 7 bases, there was a span of 10 bases. The CDR3 loop is CASSFSGIQPQHF. CDR3 bases: TGTGCCAGCAGTTTTTCTGGGATACAGCCCCAGCATTTT.

The chain joins TRBV2 to TRBJ2-2; D is undetermined. V shed 6 bases and J shed 1 base, with 12 bases lying between them. The CDR3 runs 15 residues. Germline V gene sequence: CDR1 SNHLY, CDR2 FYNNEI. In DNA, the CDR3 is TGTGCCAGCAGGTTCACCTCAGTGAACACCGGGGAGCTGTTTTTT. As protein: CASRFTSVNTGELFF.

This clonotype was observed at least ten times. V usage is TRBV29-1 and J usage is TRBJ2-5; D is perhaps TRBD1 or TRBD2 (5 bases each). Germline V gene lookup returns CDR1 SQVTM and CDR2 ANQGSEA. This CDR3 comprises 15 residues. V was pared by 3 bases and J by 0 bases, with 14 bases between. Here the CDR3 DNA reads TGCAGCGTTGACGGAGGACACCTGTACCAAGAGACCCAGTACTTC. This codes for CSVDGGHLYQETQYF.

This chain links TRBV6-2 or TRBV6-3 with TRBJ1-1, with D perhaps TRBD1 (6 bases). This CDR3 comprises 14 residues. V lost 7 bases, J lost 1 base, and 13 bases lay in between. CDR1 is MNHEY and CDR2 is SVGEGT in the germline V gene. Here the CDR3 DNA reads TGTGCCAGCAAGGCAGGGGCATGGAACACTGAAGCTTTCTTT. Encoded protein: CASKAGAWNTEAFF.

This rearrangement joins TRBV10-3 to TRBJ2-7; the match to TRBD2 covers 9 bases. CDR1 is ENHRY, CDR2 SYGVKD, per germline. The CDR3 spans 14 residues. The trim removed 11 bases at V and 1 base at J, leaving 9 bases unmatched. The CDR3 region is CAVAGTSLSYEQYF. Here the CDR3 DNA reads TGTGCCGTGGCTGGGACTAGCTTGTCCTACGAGCAGTACTTC.

The chain couples TRBV28 to TRBJ2-1; D is undetermined. Germline V lookup: CDR1 MDHEN, CDR2 SYDVKM. There are 15 residues in the CDR3. The V gene lost 6 bases and the J gene lost 2 bases, with 14 bases spanning the gap. In DNA form, the CDR3 reads TGTGCCAGCAGCCCACTAAAGGTGACCTACAATGAGCAGTTCTTC. Residues: CASSPLKVTYNEQFF.

This clonotype was seen more than once but under ten times. The CDR3 DNA follows: TGCGCCAGCAGCCAGGCTCTACAGCGAGACTATGGCTACACCTTC. Translation: CASSQALQRDYGYTF. The rearrangement links TRBV4-3 to TRBJ1-2; no firm D call. V was cut by 3 bases and J by 3 bases, with 14 bases left in between. The CDR3 length is 15 residues. In germline, CDR1 is LGHNA, CDR2 YSLEER.

The CDR3 DNA reads TGTGCCACCAGTGACACCGGGACAGGTGAAGCAGATACGCAGTATTTT. As protein: CATSDTGTGEADTQYF. The chain couples TRBV24-1 to TRBJ2-3, with 8 positions matching TRBD1. Germline trimming cut 4 bases from V and 4 bases from J; bases unmatched to any gene: 9. The CDR3 has 16 residues. From germline, CDR1 is KGHDR and CDR2 SFDVKD.

The rearrangement links TRBV9 to TRBJ2-5; the D is unclear. Trimming removed 3 bases at V and 5 bases at J, with 11 bases between. The germline CDR1 and CDR2 sequences are SGDLS and YYNGEE. This CDR3 comprises 13 residues. This CDR3 is CASSARVGETQYF. The CDR3 region has the DNA TGTGCCAGCAGCGCCCGTGTGGGGGAGACCCAGTACTTC.